This T cell receptor beta chain was recorded in a study of molecular identifiers for immune sequencing clone quantification. For the study at large: Naive CD8 cell RNA, from 20,000 or 100,000 cells, was split five ways in replicates, with four sequenced. Findings of the study overall: Spike-in Jurkat TCR RNA from a single cell reportedly registered among about 1 million naive cells.

TCRdb reanalysed the PCR reads using MiXCR and keeps one entry per CDR3 protein. The sample lists around 470,000 distinct CDR3 sequences; roughly 24% were seen once. This clonotype has ten or more counts. Its antigen is unknown. V lost 2 bases and J lost 3; bases outside the gene matches: 4. The CDR3 has 15 residues. CDR1 is MNHEY and CDR2 is SVGEGT in the germline V gene. The V call is TRBV6-2 or TRBV6-3, the J call TRBJ2-3; 8 nucleotides align to TRBD1. Source material: naive CD8+ T cells from blood, with Jurkat cell RNA spiked in. Subset denoted: FACS-sorted CD8+CD4-CCR7+CD45RA+ naive T cells. This receptor was taken from a human donor in good health. Some libraries in this study had Jurkat cell RNA spiked in. The CDR3 DNA sequence: TGTGCCAGCAGTTACGTGGGACAGGCAACAGATACGCAGTATTTT. Its protein is CASSYVGQATDTQYF.